The 32 T cell receptor beta chains below come from one sample, sequenced in a study of cytomegalovirus exposure and HLA in healthy donors. Vbeta (60) and Jbeta (13) primers were used in the PCR. This table comes from immunoSEQ multiplex PCR, and its TCRdb copy is limited to in-frame clones, with some not included. This sample yields about 95,000 clones, of which approximately 80% are seen a single time; 3% to 3.5% belongs to the top ten. The sample was PBMCs. All receptors come from a man aged 30-40 years in good health and CMV-seropositive.

A few counts support this clone. The J gene is TRBJ2-2, the V gene TRBV7-7, with a weak D call TRBD1 (7 bases). Trimming took 6 bases from V and 7 from J, leaving 15 bases between them. This CDR3 spans 14 amino acids. The germline V gene has CDR1 SSHAT and CDR2 FNYEAQ (reference sequence). The CDR3 loop reads CASSPGGLSGELFF. CDR3 sequence (DNA): TGTGCCAGCAGTCCAGGGGGGCTTAGCGGGGAGCTGTTTTTT. The entire variable domain, with the rest obtained from reference TRBV7-7 and TRBJ2-2, is as follows: GAGVSQSPRYKVTKRGQDVTLRCDPISSHATLYWYQQALGQGPEFLTYFNYEAQPDKSGLPSDRFSAERPEGSISTLTIQRTEQRDSAMYRCASSPGGLSGELFFGEGSRLTVL.

V and J are TRBV4-3 and TRBJ2-3; 10 nucleotides match TRBD2. Losses at the gene ends were 5 bases for V and 5 bases for J; bases not matched to a gene: 7. This CDR3 is 15 amino acids long. Germline CDR1 reads LGHNA; CDR2 reads YSLEER. CDR3 sequence (DNA): TGCGCCAGCAGCGATATAGCGGGAGGAGAAGATACGCAGTATTTT. Translation: CASSDIAGGEDTQYF.

This clone has just one count. V gene TRBV19 combines with J gene TRBJ2-5; 8 nucleotides match TRBD1. V gave up 3 bases and J gave up 1 base; unmatched junction bases: 4. The CDR3 length is 15 residues. Per the germline V gene, CDR1 is LNHDA and CDR2 is SQIVND (reference sequence). The chain's CDR3 is CASSIGQGRQETQYF. CDR3 in DNA: TGTGCCAGTAGTATCGGACAGGGCCGCCAAGAGACCCAGTACTTC. The whole variable domain, remainder taken from reference TRBV19 and TRBJ2-5, is DGGITQSPKYLFRKEGQNVTLSCEQNLNHDAMYWYRQDPGQGLRLIYYSQIVNDFQKGDIAEGYSVSREKKESFPLTVTSAQKNPTAFYLCASSIGQGRQETQYFGPGTRLLVL.

The V call is TRBV15, the J call TRBJ1-2, with 10 bases fitting TRBD1. The germline CDR1 and CDR2 sequences are LNHNV and YYDKDF (reference sequence). V dropped 6 bases and J dropped 8; count of bases not matched to a gene: 3. The CDR3 is 12 amino acids. CDR3 loop: CATSGTGAGYTF. CDR3 nucleotides: TGTGCCACCAGTGGGACAGGGGCCGGCTACACCTTC.

The gene calls are TRBV9 and TRBJ2-1; 9 bases match TRBD2. Germline CDR1 SGDLS, CDR2 YYNGEE. This CDR3 comprises 16 residues. V lost 3 bases and J lost 4; bases outside the gene matches: 8. The CDR3 nucleotides are TGTGCCAGCAGCGGACCTCTAGCGGGGAAATACAATGAGCAGTTCTTC. Translating gives CASSGPLAGKYNEQFF.

The chain joins TRBV7-7 to TRBJ2-5, with 7 bases fitting TRBD1. Germline CDR1 reads SSHAT; CDR2 reads FNYEAQ (reference sequence). The CDR3 extends over 15 amino acids. J lost 5 bases, V lost 1 base, and 7 bases had no gene match. CDR3 sequence: CASSLETGSGETQYF. CDR3 DNA sequence: TGTGCCAGCAGCTTAGAGACAGGGTCAGGGGAGACCCAGTACTTC.

A single count supports this clone. V is TRBV2 and J is TRBJ1-5; D call uncertain. Germline loops: CDR1 SNHLY, CDR2 FYNNEI. The CDR3 runs to 15 residues. Trimming shortened V by 2 bases and J by 2 bases, and 10 bases separated the two germline ends. In DNA form, the CDR3 reads TGTGCCAGCAGTGAAAAACAGATGGGCAATCAGCCCCAGCATTTT. Protein sequence: CASSEKQMGNQPQHF.

This clone was counted only a few times. The genes are TRBV19 and TRBJ2-2, with D possibly being TRBD1 (5 bases). The CDR3 is 14 residues long. Looked up from germline, CDR1 is LNHDA and CDR2 is SQIVND (reference sequence). Trimming removed 1 base at V and 4 bases at J, with 7 bases between. The CDR3 protein is CASSIAGLTGELFF. The CDR3 DNA sequence: TGTGCCAGTAGTATAGCAGGGCTCACCGGGGAGCTGTTTTTT.

This clone occurred once. This sequence joins TRBV10-3 and TRBJ1-2, with 7 bases matching TRBD1. The CDR3 runs 14 residues. Looked up from germline, CDR1 is ENHRY and CDR2 is SYGVKD. V shed 4 bases and J 1 base; nucleotides not matched to a gene: 3. The CDR3 spells CAISGQGDNYGYTF. DNA for the CDR3: TGTGCCATCAGTGGTCAGGGGGATAACTATGGCTACACCTTC.

This clone was recorded only once. The chain uses TRBV7-9 and TRBJ2-2; the D gene is possibly TRBD1 (5 bases). Germline CDR1 is SEHNR and CDR2 is FQNEAQ (reference sequence). The CDR3 covers 15 residues. V shed 7 bases and J shed 6 bases, with 18 bases lying between them. The CDR3 nucleotides read TGTGCCAGCATGCCACCCCAGGGCATGGCCGGGGAGCTGTTTTTT. As protein: CASMPPQGMAGELFF. The whole variable domain, remainder taken from reference TRBV7-9 and TRBJ2-2, is DTGVSQNPRHKITKRGQNVTFRCDPISEHNRLYWYRQTLGQGPEFLTYFQNEAQLEKSRLLSDRFSAERPKGSFSTLEIQRTEQGDSAMYLCASMPPQGMAGELFFGEGSRLTVL.

This chain links TRBV5-4 with TRBJ2-2, with 10 bases lining up with TRBD1. The CDR3 sequence is 15 residues long. The germline CDR1 and CDR2 sequences are SGHNT and YYREEE (reference sequence). Trimming removed 3 bases from V and 7 bases from J; junction bases left unmatched: 6. The CDR3 nucleotides are TGTGCCAGCAGCTCGGACAGGGGGGTCGACGGGGAGCTGTTTTTT. Translation: CASSSDRGVDGELFF.

The J gene is TRBJ2-1, the V gene TRBV7-2, with 10 bases lining up with TRBD1. CDR3 length: 15 amino acids. V dropped 0 bases and J dropped 14; count of bases not matched to a gene: 10. Germline CDR1 is SGHTA and CDR2 is FQGNSA. The CDR3 reads CASSLAQGGQGFKFF. In nucleotides, the CDR3 is TGTGCCAGCAGCTTAGCCCAGGGGGGACAGGGGTTTAAGTTCTTC.

The rearrangement joins TRBV6-4 to TRBJ2-1, with 8 positions matching TRBD1. The CDR3 loop spans 16 amino acids. Germline CDR1 reads MRHNA; CDR2 reads SNTAGT. V lost 1 base and J lost 4; bases outside the gene matches: 6. The CDR3 protein is CASSDWGGQGYNEQFF. The CDR3 DNA follows: TGTGCCAGCAGTGACTGGGGTGGACAGGGTTACAATGAGCAGTTCTTC.

The CDR3 protein is CAGGNAKYNEQFF. CDR3 in DNA: TGTGCCGGGGGCAACGCAAAATACAATGAGCAGTTCTTC. The J gene is TRBJ2-1, the V gene TRBV28; TRBD1 might be the D (6 bases). The V gene's germline CDR1 is MDHEN and CDR2 SYDVKM. V was shortened by 11 bases and J by 4 bases, with 15 bases between the two germline ends. The CDR3 has 13 residues.

CDR3 region: CASSLGLAPRDSYNEQFF. The CDR3 bases are TGTGCCAGCAGCTTGGGACTAGCCCCGAGAGACTCCTACAATGAGCAGTTCTTC. The chain links TRBV7-9 to TRBJ2-1; 9 bases line up with TRBD2. The CDR3 has 18 amino acids. Germline loops: CDR1 SEHNR, CDR2 FQNEAQ (reference sequence). J gave up 0 bases and V 3 bases, and 9 bases lay outside the gene matches.

The chain links TRBV28 to TRBJ2-2; unclear D gene. The CDR3 is 15 residues long. V lost 7 bases and J lost 0, with 12 bases in between. Germline loops: CDR1 MDHEN, CDR2 SYDVKM. The CDR3 region has the DNA TGTGCCAGCAACGGAGCGCTCCCGAACACCGGGGAGCTGTTTTTT. Protein sequence: CASNGALPNTGELFF.

This rearrangement joins TRBV19 to TRBJ2-5; 8 bases match TRBD1. The J call is uncertain, as TRBJ2-7 better fits the DNA end. The CDR3 is 14 amino acids. Germline CDR1 LNHDA, CDR2 SQIVND (reference sequence). CDR3 DNA sequence: TGTGCCAGTAGTCAGACAGGGGATAGCTACGAGCAGTACTTC. This sequence encodes CASSQTGDSYEQYF.

The chain couples TRBV9 to TRBJ2-3; possibly TRBD2 for D (5 bases). CDR1 is SGDLS, CDR2 YYNGEE, per germline. The CDR3 contains 14 residues. Trimming pared 7 bases from V and 4 bases from J, leaving 16 bases between. CDR3 bases: TGTGCCAGCGACCAGGCTGGTAGCGCAGATACGCAGTATTTT. This encodes CASDQAGSADTQYF.

V usage is TRBV5-1 and J usage is TRBJ2-7; D unresolved. The V end lost 0 bases, the J end lost 0 bases, and 4 bases lay between the germline ends. CDR1 SGHRS and CDR2 YFSETQ come from the germline V gene. CDR3 size: 13 residues. The chain's CDR3 is CASSLASSYEQYF. CDR3 DNA sequence: TGCGCCAGCAGCTTGGCCAGCTCCTACGAGCAGTACTTC.

V usage is TRBV7-9 and J usage is TRBJ1-2; 11 bases match TRBD1. CDR1 and CDR2 (germline): SEHNR, FQNEAQ (reference sequence). This CDR3 spans 14 amino acids. V was clipped by 4 bases and J by 7 bases; unmatched bases: 5. In DNA form, the CDR3 reads TGTGCCAGCAGCTCACCGGGACAGGGGGTTGGCTACACCTTC. Translation gives CASSSPGQGVGYTF.

J is TRBJ1-1 and V is TRBV28, with D unresolved. CDR1 and CDR2 (germline): MDHEN, SYDVKM. V was pared by 3 bases and J by 4 bases, with 9 bases between. The CDR3 has 13 amino acids. CDR3 nucleotides: TGTGCCAGCAGTTTTATTACGGGCACTGAAGCTTTCTTT. Residues: CASSFITGTEAFF.

This sequence joins TRBV6-6 and TRBJ2-3; D is unclear. The CDR3 has 14 residues. CDR1 is MNHNY, CDR2 SVGAGI, per germline (reference sequence). The germline V and J ends were trimmed by 5 bases and 3 bases, with 12 bases remaining between them. In DNA form, the CDR3 reads TGTGCCAGCAGTCTCCAGGAAGTAACAGATACGCAGTATTTT. This gives the protein CASSLQEVTDTQYF.

V is TRBV27 and J is TRBJ1-2; TRBD1 matches at 7 bases. The CDR3 runs 15 residues. Germline loops: CDR1 MNHEY, CDR2 SMNVEV (reference sequence). V lost 6 bases and J lost 7; bases outside the gene matches: 14. DNA of the CDR3: TGTGCCAGCAGCTTTACCCTAGGGGGCGAGGGTGGCTACACCTTC. Amino acid sequence: CASSFTLGGEGGYTF.

This chain connects TRBV30 to TRBJ1-6, with a tentative D call TRBD1 (6 bases). The CDR3 loop spans 16 amino acids. The germline gives CDR1 GTSNPN, CDR2 SVGIG (reference sequence). V lost 1 base and J 5 bases, leaving 15 bases between the germline ends. The CDR3 region is CAWSGGPSSDNSPLHF. Written as DNA, the CDR3 is TGTGCCTGGAGTGGGGGGCCTTCGTCCGATAATTCACCCCTCCACTTT.

The gene calls are TRBV4-1 and TRBJ1-4, with TRBD1 matching over 11 bases. The germline V gene encodes CDR1 MGHRA and CDR2 YSYEKL. The CDR3 has 16 residues. V lost 1 base and J lost 8; bases outside the gene matches: 6. The CDR3 reads CASSQGMGQGEEKLFF. The CDR3, as DNA: TGCGCCAGCAGCCAAGGCATGGGACAGGGGGAGGAAAAACTGTTTTTT.

This chain links TRBV18 with TRBJ1-3, with unresolved D. The V end was cut by 7 bases, the J end by 2 bases, with 15 bases between. Per germline, CDR1 KGHSH and CDR2 LQKENI. The CDR3 has 15 residues. CDR3 bases: TGTGCCAGCTTGGAGGATACAACAACTGGAAACACCATATATTTT. This codes for CASLEDTTTGNTIYF.

The chain employs TRBV14 and TRBJ2-7, with TRBD2 matching over 12 bases. Germline V gives CDR1 SGHDN, CDR2 FVKESK. The CDR3 spans 16 residues. The trim removed 4 bases at V and 0 bases at J, leaving 4 bases unmatched. CDR3 in amino acids: CASSPSTSGSSYEQYF. The CDR3, as DNA: TGTGCCAGCAGCCCGTCGACTAGCGGGAGCTCCTACGAGCAGTACTTC.

The chain is built from TRBV18 and TRBJ1-2; a weak D match, TRBD1 (6 bases). Trimming took off 3 bases at V and 4 bases at J, with 15 bases between the two ends. Germline V CDR1 and CDR2: KGHSH, LQKENI. The CDR3 length is 15 residues. This chain's CDR3 is CASSPQSGAVYGYTF. The CDR3 bases are TGTGCCAGCTCACCTCAGTCAGGGGCGGTCTATGGCTACACCTTC.

The rearrangement joins TRBV29-1 to TRBJ1-2; D might be TRBD1 (5 bases). Trimming removed 0 bases from V and 6 bases from J, with 11 bases in between. Per germline, CDR1 SQVTM and CDR2 ANQGSEA. CDR3 length: 13 residues. CDR3 in DNA: TGCAGCGTTGAAGATAGGGGAACCCATGGCTACACCTTC. It specifies CSVEDRGTHGYTF. Looking up the rest from reference TRBV29-1 and TRBJ1-2 gives the full variable domain: SAVISQKPSRDICQRGTSLTIQCQVDSQVTMMFWYRQQPGQSLTLIATANQGSEATYESGFVIDKFPISRPNLTFSTLTVSNMSPEDSSIYLCSVEDRGTHGYTFGSGTRLTVV.

V gene TRBV11-2 combines with J gene TRBJ2-3; TRBD2 aligns across 10 bases. The CDR3 consists of 17 residues. The ends lost 0 bases at V and 2 bases at J; junction bases unmatched: 5. Germline CDR1 reads SGHAT; CDR2 reads FQNNGV. For the CDR3, the DNA is TGTGCCAGCAGCTTAGATGGACTAGCGGCCTTCACAGATACGCAGTATTTT. As protein: CASSLDGLAAFTDTQYF.

J is TRBJ2-7 and V is TRBV30, with D perhaps matching TRBD2 (6 bases). Germline V gives CDR1 GTSNPN, CDR2 SVGIG (reference sequence). The CDR3 has 13 amino acids. V shed 3 bases and J shed 6 bases, with 15 bases lying between them. CDR3 in DNA: TGTGCCTGGAGAGGACCGGGGACTGGCGAGCAGTACTTC. Encoded protein: CAWRGPGTGEQYF.

This chain links TRBV28 with TRBJ2-1; 7 bases line up with TRBD1. Germline values: CDR1 MDHEN, CDR2 SYDVKM. Trimming cost V 5 bases and J 8 bases; bases outside gene matches: 9. CDR3 length: 14 residues. CDR3 loop: CASSPGQQVYEQFF. DNA for the CDR3: TGTGCCAGCAGTCCGGGACAGCAAGTCTATGAGCAGTTCTTC. Combining the CDR3 with reference TRBV28 and TRBJ2-1 gives the whole variable domain DVKVTQSSRYLVKRTGEKVFLECVQDMDHENMFWYRQDPGLGLRLIYFSYDVKMKEKGDIPEGYSVSREKKERFSLILESASTNQTSMYLCASSPGQQVYEQFFGPGTRLTVL.